A selection of T cell receptor beta chains follows, all from one sample in a study of T cell responses to AZD1222 COVID-19 vaccine. Produced via immunoSEQ multiplex PCR; TCRdb's table is partial and in-frame only. The sample includes roughly 120,000 clones, approximately 84% seen only once; the top ten take 6.5% to 9%. The material sequenced was peripheral blood, taken on day 0 of AZD1222 vaccination. The receptors were gathered from an adult in good health. Both conserved end residues are part of each CDR3. The D gene is left open where the match is weak. Expanded clones are given a class, and other clones once, few, many or no size at all.

D	V	size	J	CDR3	DNA
TRBD1	TRBV28	-	TRBJ1-5	CASSLFAGGSDQPQHF	TGTGCCAGCAGTTTATTTGCAGGGGGATCGGATCAGCCCCAGCATTTT
TRBD2	TRBV10-3	-	TRBJ2-1	CAIRGGLAGVNEQFF	TGTGCCATCAGAGGGGGACTAGCGGGAGTCAATGAGCAGTTCTTC
TRBD2	TRBV19	-	TRBJ2-5	CASSRLAEETQYF	TGTGCCAGTAGTAGACTAGCGGAAGAGACCCAGTACTTC
-	TRBV28	-	TRBJ1-5	CASSSLNQPQHF	TGTGCCAGCAGCTCCCTGAACCAGCCCCAGCATTTT
TRBD1	TRBV6-5	-	TRBJ1-2	CASSSAGGSYGYTF	TGTGCCAGCAGTTCCGCAGGGGGCAGCTATGGCTACACCTTC
-	TRBV7-9	-	TRBJ2-7	CASSLAFGGVVEREQYF	TGTGCCAGCAGCTTAGCGTTCGGGGGAGTCGTCGAAAGGGAGCAGTACTTC
TRBD1	TRBV11-2	-	TRBJ2-3	CASSLGQGRTDTQYF	TGTGCCAGCAGCTTAGGACAGGGGAGGACAGATACGCAGTATTTT
-	TRBV7-3	-	TRBJ2-7	CASSFTNVGEQYF	TGTGCCAGCAGCTTTACAAACGTGGGCGAGCAGTACTTC
-	TRBV15	-	TRBJ1-2	CATSRGTGGYTF	TGTGCCACCAGCAGAGGAACAGGCGGCTACACCTTC
-	TRBV5-1	-	TRBJ1-1	CASSPIGGMAEAFF	TGCGCCAGCAGCCCAATCGGGGGTATGGCTGAAGCTTTCTTT
TRBD2	TRBV9	-	TRBJ2-1	CASSVDLAVNNEQFF	TGTGCCAGCAGCGTCGACCTAGCGGTGAACAATGAGCAGTTCTTC
-	TRBV3-1/TRBV3-2	-	TRBJ1-4	CASSLNGGSVEKLFF	TGTGCCAGCAGTTTGAACGGGGGTAGTGTTGAAAAACTGTTTTTT
-	TRBV5-5	-	TRBJ1-2	CASSLGTDYGYTF	TGTGCCAGCAGCTTGGGGACAGACTATGGCTACACCTTC
-	TRBV2	-	TRBJ2-7	CASSVGAGQYF	TGTGCCAGCAGTGTAGGGGCGGGGCAGTACTTC
-	TRBV6-5	-	TRBJ1-6	CASSYSRVRYNSPLHF	TGTGCCAGCAGTTACTCGAGGGTGAGGTATAATTCACCCCTCCACTTT
-	TRBV6-5	-	TRBJ2-7	CASSHGLSSYEQYF	TGTGCCAGCAGTCACGGACTGAGCTCCTACGAGCAGTACTTC
-	TRBV28	-	TRBJ1-5	CASSPYSTDQPQHF	TGTGCCAGCAGCCCCTACAGTACCGATCAGCCCCAGCATTTT
-	TRBV13	-	TRBJ1-5	CASSSSYVKGQPQHF	TGTGCCAGCAGCTCCTCATATGTAAAGGGGCAGCCCCAGCATTTT
-	TRBV28	-	TRBJ1-4	CASRPGTLTNEKLFF	TGTGCCAGCAGACCCGGGACTCTAACTAATGAAAAACTGTTTTTT
-	TRBV6-2/TRBV6-3	-	TRBJ1-5	CASSYSSGQPQHF	TGTGCCAGCAGTTACTCGAGTGGGCAGCCCCAGCATTTT
-	TRBV27	-	TRBJ1-2	CASSSRGLKAGYTF	TGTGCCAGCAGTTCCCGGGGATTGAAAGCTGGCTACACCTTC
TRBD1	TRBV6-6	-	TRBJ1-2	CASTLTPQGAYGYTF	TGTGCCAGCACCCTTACCCCCCAGGGGGCTTATGGCTACACCTTC
-	TRBV7-2	-	TRBJ2-7	CASSLGGGRSPYEQYF	TGTGCCAGCAGCTTAGGAGGGGGGAGGAGCCCCTACGAGCAGTACTTC
-	TRBV11-3	once	TRBJ2-1	CASSPRGLPEQFF	TGTGCCAGCAGCCCCCGCGGACTTCCAGAGCAGTTCTTC
-	TRBV10-2	-	TRBJ1-3	CASSGWGYDGNTIYF	TGCGCCAGCAGTGGATGGGGATACGATGGAAACACCATATATTTT